A single sample is the source of the 31 T cell receptor beta chains below, sequenced in a study of CD8+ T cells in alopecia areata. Reverse transcription of extracted RNA yielded cDNA, which provided the sequencing template. Method: immunoSEQ multiplex PCR; TCRdb's copy keeps in-frame clones and lacks some. The table has 170,000 or so clones, around 63% seen once; the top ten hold 1.5% to 2%. The sample here was CD4+ T cells sorted from blood, taken at week 0. The receptors stem from a human donor with alopecia areata.

This clone has just a few counts. The CDR3 sequence is CASSLPTTGFEQYF. CDR3 nucleotides: TGTGCCAGCAGCTTGCCCACAACAGGTTTCGAGCAGTACTTC. The V gene is TRBV7-2, the J gene TRBJ2-7, with D maybe TRBD1 (5 bases). The V end lost 3 bases, the J end lost 6 bases, and 15 bases lay between the germline ends. The CDR3 covers 14 residues. Per the germline V gene, CDR1 is SGHTA and CDR2 is FQGNSA.

The J gene is TRBJ2-3, the V gene TRBV5-1; 12 nucleotides agree with TRBD1. Germline V gene lookup returns CDR1 SGHRS and CDR2 YFSETQ. CDR3 length equals 15 residues. The V and J ends lost 4 bases and 5 bases, in that order; junction bases with no gene match: 5. The chain's CDR3 is CASSPGTGGKDTQYF. CDR3 sequence (DNA): TGCGCCAGCAGCCCCGGGACAGGGGGCAAAGATACGCAGTATTTT.

The chain recombines TRBV29-1 with TRBJ2-1, with 10 positions matching TRBD2. V lost 4 bases to trimming and J lost 0 bases; unmatched junction nucleotides: 3. Per the germline V gene, CDR1 is SQVTM and CDR2 is ANQGSEA. The CDR3 runs to 15 residues. For the CDR3, the DNA is TGCAGCGTTGGAGGGACTAGCGACTCCTACAATGAGCAGTTCTTC. Translated, it gives CSVGGTSDSYNEQFF.

This chain uses TRBV7-2 with TRBJ2-7; 8 nucleotides align to TRBD1. V was pared by 3 bases and J by 4 bases, with 14 bases of the junction left unmatched. Looked up from germline, CDR1 is SGHTA and CDR2 is FQGNSA. The CDR3 contains 17 residues. CDR3 amino acids: CASSLQHRGDRGYEQYF. In nucleotides, the CDR3 is TGTGCCAGCAGCTTGCAACATCGGGGAGACAGGGGTTACGAGCAGTACTTC.

This rearrangement joins TRBV2 to TRBJ1-1; possibly TRBD1 for D (5 bases). The V end was cut by 4 bases, the J end by 0 bases, with 15 bases between. Germline V gives CDR1 SNHLY, CDR2 FYNNEI. The CDR3 is 16 amino acids. The CDR3 DNA reads as TGTGCCAGCAGTGGAGAGACAGTGGGCTTGAACACTGAAGCTTTCTTT. As protein: CASSGETVGLNTEAFF.

This chain uses TRBV18 with TRBJ2-1, with 9 bases that match TRBD1. Losses at the gene ends were 6 bases for V and 10 bases for J; bases not matched to a gene: 13. Germline V gives CDR1 KGHSH, CDR2 LQKENI. This CDR3 is built from 15 residues. CDR3 in amino acids: CASSPGQGKVTEQFF. CDR3 sequence (DNA): TGTGCCAGCTCCCCGGGACAGGGAAAAGTAACCGAGCAGTTCTTC.

This clone has more than one count but fewer than ten. This sequence joins TRBV2 and TRBJ2-7, with D unclear. This CDR3 has 13 residues. V was cut by 10 bases and J by 1 base, with 14 bases left in between. The V gene's germline CDR1 is SNHLY and CDR2 FYNNEI. Here the CDR3 reads CATTSGFSYEQYF. The CDR3 DNA reads as TGTGCCACCACCTCGGGCTTTTCCTACGAGCAGTACTTC.

The sample holds a few counts of this clone. The chain joins TRBV7-2 to TRBJ1-2; 9 bases are a match to TRBD1. The V segment lost 4 bases and the J segment 8 bases; nucleotides outside the gene matches: 8. From germline, CDR1 is SGHTA and CDR2 FQGNSA. This CDR3 has 14 residues. For the CDR3, the DNA is TGTGCCAGCAGCTCAGGACAGGGGCGCGGGGGCTACACCTTC. It translates to CASSSGQGRGGYTF.

Remarks on this clone: Distinct nucleotide sequences in the sample also encode this CDR3. The chain uses TRBV15 and TRBJ2-6; no firm D call. Germline V CDR1 and CDR2: LNHNV, YYDKDF (reference sequence). This CDR3 has 14 residues. Deletions cut 3 bases from V and 1 base from J, with 4 bases between. CDR3 nucleotides: TGTGCCACCAGCAGGGGATCTGGGGCCAACGTCCTGACTTTC. Residues: CATSRGSGANVLTF. The full variable domain, rest sourced from reference TRBV15 and TRBJ2-6, is DAMVIQNPRYQVTQFGKPVTLSCSQTLNHNVMYWYQQKSSQAPKLLFHYYDKDFNNEADTPDNFQSRRPNTSFCFLDIRSPGLGDTAMYLCATSRGSGANVLTFGAGSRLTVL.

The chain combines TRBV18 with TRBJ1-5; the match to TRBD1 covers 7 bases. This CDR3 has 15 amino acids. Looked up from germline, CDR1 is KGHSH and CDR2 is LQKENI. Trimming at V came to 3 bases and at J to 4 bases, leaving 6 bases not matched to a gene. CDR3 residues: CASSPTGTANQPQHF. CDR3 bases: TGTGCCAGCTCACCTACCGGGACAGCTAATCAGCCCCAGCATTTT.

Here the CDR3 DNA reads TGCGCCAGCAGCTTGGACGGCAACGAAGAGACCCAGTACTTC. It encodes CASSLDGNEETQYF. This rearrangement joins TRBV5-1 to TRBJ2-5; D gene ambiguous. The CDR3 length is 14 residues. CDR1 and CDR2 (germline): SGHRS, YFSETQ. Trimming removed 0 bases from V and 3 bases from J, with 9 bases in between.

The J gene is TRBJ1-2, the V gene TRBV29-1; D is uncertain. CDR1 is SQVTM, CDR2 ANQGSEA, per germline. Trimming took 4 bases from V and 8 from J, leaving 11 bases between them. The CDR3 is made up of 11 amino acids. The CDR3 reads CSVVTEEGYTF. CDR3 in DNA: TGCAGCGTTGTAACCGAAGAGGGCTACACCTTC.

The chain joins TRBV29-1 to TRBJ1-2, with TRBD1 identical over 8 bases. Per germline, CDR1 SQVTM and CDR2 ANQGSEA. V was pared by 2 bases and J by 3 bases, with 8 bases of the junction left unmatched. The CDR3 sequence is 15 residues long. CDR3 in DNA: TGCAGCGTTGAACCTTCCCCGGGACAGGACTATGGCTACACCTTC. As protein: CSVEPSPGQDYGYTF.

The chain carries TRBV7-2 and TRBJ2-7; D not certain. This CDR3 is 14 amino acids long. CDR1 and CDR2 from the germline V gene are SGHTA and FQGNSA. The germline V and J ends were trimmed by 5 bases and 0 bases, with 11 bases remaining between them. The CDR3: CASSPARISYEQYF. The CDR3 DNA reads as TGTGCCAGCAGCCCCGCCCGGATCTCCTACGAGCAGTACTTC.

The J gene is TRBJ2-1, the V gene TRBV30, with 13 bases matching TRBD2. The CDR3 covers 15 residues. J gave up 5 bases and V 3 bases, and 4 bases lay outside the gene matches. From germline, CDR1 is GTSNPN and CDR2 SVGIG (reference sequence). In DNA form, the CDR3 reads TGTGCCTGGAGCCTGGGGACTAGCGGGGACAATGAGCAGTTCTTC. This gives the protein CAWSLGTSGDNEQFF.

V is TRBV30 and J is TRBJ1-5, with D possibly being TRBD1 (5 bases). CDR1 is GTSNPN and CDR2 is SVGIG in the germline V gene (reference sequence). This CDR3 region has 15 residues. V was clipped by 1 base and J by 6 bases, with 16 bases between them. DNA for the CDR3: TGTGCCTGGAGTGAAGAAGGGGCAGGGAGTCAGCCCCAGCATTTT. Translated, it gives CAWSEEGAGSQPQHF.

Ten or more counts support this clone. The chain recombines TRBV7-9 with TRBJ1-6; D unclear. The CDR3 is made up of 14 amino acids. Trimming took 8 bases from V and 7 from J, leaving 15 bases between them. Germline lookup yields CDR1 SEHNR and CDR2 FQNEAQ (reference sequence). The CDR3 region is CASGSAAENSPLHF. The CDR3 DNA sequence: TGTGCCAGCGGTTCGGCAGCCGAAAATTCACCCCTCCACTTT. Full variable domain (remainder filled in from reference TRBV7-9 and TRBJ1-6): DTGVSQNPRHKITKRGQNVTFRCDPISEHNRLYWYRQTLGQGPEFLTYFQNEAQLEKSRLLSDRFSAERPKGSFSTLEIQRTEQGDSAMYLCASGSAAENSPLHFGNGTRLTVT.

With respect to this clone: At the DNA level, this CDR3 is encoded by other sequences in the same sample as well. V usage is TRBV2 and J usage is TRBJ2-3; the D is unclear. Deletions cut 4 bases from V and 4 bases from J, with 3 bases between. The CDR3 totals 11 residues. The germline V gene has CDR1 SNHLY and CDR2 FYNNEI. As DNA, the CDR3 is TGTGCCAGCAGTGTGGCAGATACGCAGTATTTT. Translation: CASSVADTQYF.

V gene TRBV7-2 combines with J gene TRBJ1-2; D not certain. The germline V and J ends were trimmed by 5 bases and 3 bases, with 22 bases remaining between them. Germline CDR1 and CDR2: SGHTA and FQGNSA. This CDR3 spans 17 amino acids. The CDR3 here is CASSTPFQRVKDYGYTF. The CDR3 DNA follows: TGTGCCAGCAGCACCCCCTTCCAGAGGGTGAAAGACTATGGCTACACCTTC.

J is TRBJ2-2 and V is TRBV4-3; D is ambiguous. The V gene's germline CDR1 is LGHNA and CDR2 YSLEER. This CDR3 is 15 amino acids long. Trimming stripped 0 bases from V and 13 bases from J, with 18 bases between. Here the CDR3 reads CASSQERTKSMGLFF. CDR3 DNA: TGCGCCAGCAGCCAAGAGCGGACCAAGAGTATGGGGCTGTTTTTT.

The sample holds one count of this clone. V gene TRBV13 combines with J gene TRBJ1-6; unclear D gene. The ends were cut back, 3 bases at V and 7 bases at J, with 10 bases in the middle. This CDR3 is built from 14 residues. CDR1 and CDR2 (germline): PRHDT, FYEKMQ (reference sequence). CDR3 sequence: CASSFQDLNSPLHF. The CDR3, as DNA: TGTGCCAGCAGCTTCCAGGATCTAAATTCACCCCTCCACTTT. The full variable domain, with the rest looked up from reference TRBV13 and TRBJ1-6, is AAGVIQSPRHLIKEKRETATLKCYPIPRHDTVYWYQQGPGQDPQFLISFYEKMQSDKGSIPDRFSAQQFSDYHSELNMSSLELGDSALYFCASSFQDLNSPLHFGNGTRLTVT.

The DNA for the CDR3 is TGCGCCAGCAGCCCCTTGGGACTAGCCGAGACCCAGTACTTC. It is translated as CASSPLGLAETQYF. The chain joins TRBV4-3 to TRBJ2-5; 9 bases agree with TRBD2. Germline V CDR1 and CDR2: LGHNA, YSLEER. This CDR3 is built from 14 residues. Trimming at V came to 4 bases and at J to 5 bases, leaving 5 bases not matched to a gene.

This clone was seen only a few times. The CDR3 region has the DNA TGTGCCAGCGGATCAACGAACACCGGGGAGCTGTTTTTT. Amino acid sequence: CASGSTNTGELFF. The chain recombines TRBV28 with TRBJ2-2; D is unresolved. From germline, CDR1 is MDHEN and CDR2 SYDVKM. Trimming pared 8 bases from V and 0 bases from J, leaving 7 bases between. The CDR3 covers 13 residues.

This clone was observed a few times. This chain joins TRBV10-3 and TRBJ1-4; D is possibly TRBD1 (5 bases). The CDR3 length is 13 residues. The V gene lost 10 bases and the J gene lost 7 bases, with 16 bases spanning the gap. In germline, CDR1 is ENHRY, CDR2 SYGVKD. CDR3 in amino acids: CASGTPASEKLFF. In DNA, the CDR3 is TGTGCCAGCGGGACCCCGGCCAGTGAAAAACTGTTTTTT.

This chain uses TRBV6-5 with TRBJ2-1; weak D call: TRBD2 (7 bases). The germline gives CDR1 MNHEY, CDR2 SVGAGI. The CDR3 runs 15 residues. The ends were cut back, 2 bases at V and 3 bases at J, with 11 bases in the middle. In DNA form, the CDR3 reads TGTGCCAGCAGTTACGGGGGGGCTGTCTACAATGAGCAGTTCTTC. Its protein is CASSYGGAVYNEQFF.

This clone was seen only a few times. The V and J genes are TRBV29-1 and TRBJ1-2; TRBD1 is a possible D gene (5 bases). Trimming removed 3 bases at V and 4 bases at J, with 12 bases between. CDR1 SQVTM and CDR2 ANQGSEA come from the germline V gene. The CDR3 is 13 amino acids. The CDR3 here is CSVDPSGSYGYTF. The CDR3 DNA is TGCAGCGTTGACCCCTCAGGGTCCTATGGCTACACCTTC.

The chain carries TRBV7-9 and TRBJ2-1; D is unresolved. The CDR3 consists of 12 residues. Trimming pared 2 bases from V and 4 bases from J, leaving 3 bases between. The germline CDR1 and CDR2 sequences are SEHNR and FQNEAQ (reference sequence). The CDR3: CASSLMYNEQFF. The CDR3 nucleotides are TGTGCCAGCAGCTTAATGTACAATGAGCAGTTCTTC.

CDR3: CSVSHKSNQPQHF. The CDR3, as DNA: TGCAGCGTTTCACATAAGAGCAATCAGCCCCAGCATTTT. The V call is TRBV29-1, the J call TRBJ1-5, with D hard to call. The length of the CDR3 is 13 residues. V was pared by 5 bases and J by 1 base, with 9 bases between. Germline assignment: CDR1 SQVTM and CDR2 ANQGSEA.

V and J are TRBV9 and TRBJ2-5; D might be TRBD1 (5 bases). The CDR3 length is 14 residues. Germline V gene sequence: CDR1 SGDLS, CDR2 YYNGEE. V lost 6 bases and J 1 base, leaving 13 bases between the germline ends. The CDR3 DNA reads as TGTGCCAGCAACCCCACAGGTATCCAAGAGACCCAGTACTTC. It encodes CASNPTGIQETQYF.

This chain uses TRBV2 with TRBJ2-7, with D perhaps matching TRBD2 (5 bases). The CDR3 is 17 amino acids. Trimming removed 7 bases from V and 0 bases from J, with 22 bases in between. The germline V gene has CDR1 SNHLY and CDR2 FYNNEI. CDR3 protein: CASNLRGVHSSSYEQYF. Written as DNA, the CDR3 is TGTGCCAGCAACCTCCGGGGAGTTCATTCGAGCTCCTACGAGCAGTACTTC.

J is TRBJ2-7 and V is TRBV15; no definite D call. Germline V gene data show CDR1 as LNHNV and CDR2 as YYDKDF (reference sequence). This CDR3 region has 15 residues. Trimming cost V 5 bases and J 3 bases, with 17 bases left between them. The CDR3 spells CATSLNPGFRYEQYF. The DNA for the CDR3 is TGTGCCACCAGCCTCAATCCAGGTTTTCGCTACGAGCAGTACTTC.